At least ten counts were recorded for the clone carrying this T cell receptor beta chain. The target antigen is unknown. From RNA, the CDR3 regions of TCR beta chains were amplified and sequenced. RT-PCR was first run with HTBI primers, then multiplex PCR in a second round. TCRdb fed the multiplex PCR reads into MiXCR, producing one record per CDR3 protein. The data contain about 620,000 distinct CDR3 sequences, about a fifth of them seen just once; the ten biggest clones take up roughly 6.9%. CDR1 and CDR2 from the germline V gene are SNHLY and FYNNEI. CDR3 size: 15 residues. V lost 3 bases and J lost 5; bases outside the gene matches: 5. The sample belongs to a study of Graves' ophthalmopathy and Graves' hyperthyroidism. Broader study findings: Thyroid clonotypes that were expanded above 0.001 frequency mostly also appeared in blood. Sensitivity reached approximately 88% and specificity approximately 81% for a 13-signature model separating ophthalmopathy from stable hyperthyroidism.

The hyperthyroidism patients, aged 18 to 65, had been newly diagnosed, with under 2 months' duration. The PBMC fraction was derived from 9.5 to 10 ml of fresh peripheral blood. The sequenced sample consisted of peripheral blood. This receptor was taken from a woman under 30 with stable Graves' hyperthyroidism. Some clones in this sample may be carry-over from other donors' samples. The chain combines TRBV2 with TRBJ1-5, with 9 bases matching TRBD1. The CDR3 protein is CASSEGQGNDQPQHF. The CDR3 DNA is TGTGCCAGCAGTGAGGGACAGGGTAACGATCAGCCCCAGCATTTT.